This T cell receptor beta chain was recovered during a study of T cell repertoires in cytomegalovirus infection. CDR1 and CDR2 from the germline V gene are SEHNR and FQNEAQ (reference sequence). V was shortened by 5 bases and J by 6 bases, with 24 bases between the two germline ends. CDR3 length: 17 residues. TCRdb independently ran MiXCR on the reads; one entry per CDR3 protein. The table records about 250,000 distinct CDR3 sequences, over 15% of them present only once. This TCR came from a human donor in good health (CMV status not recorded). Some clones in this sample may be carry-over from other donors' samples. The chain is built from TRBV7-9 and TRBJ2-3; tentative D call: TRBD2 (6 bases). The material sequenced was CD8+ T cells from PBMCs. CDR3 sequence reads: CASSPYRGSPGGDTQYF. Here the CDR3 DNA reads TGTGCCAGCAGCCCTTATCGGGGGTCTCCTGGGGGGGATACGCAGTATTTT.